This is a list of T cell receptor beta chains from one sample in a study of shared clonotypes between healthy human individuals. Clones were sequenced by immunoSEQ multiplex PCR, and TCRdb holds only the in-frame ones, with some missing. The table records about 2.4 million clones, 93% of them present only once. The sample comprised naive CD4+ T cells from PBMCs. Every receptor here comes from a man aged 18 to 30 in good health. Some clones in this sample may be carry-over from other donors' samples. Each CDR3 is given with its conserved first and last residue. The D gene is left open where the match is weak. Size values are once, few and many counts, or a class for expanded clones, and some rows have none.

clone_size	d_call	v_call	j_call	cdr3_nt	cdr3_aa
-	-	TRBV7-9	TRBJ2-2	TGTGCCAGCCCCGCAGGGTTGGGCGGGGAGCTGTTTTTT	CASPAGLGGELFF
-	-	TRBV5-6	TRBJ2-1	TGTGCCAGCAGCTTGGAACTGGCGGCCGACAGTGAGCAGTTCTTC	CASSLELAADSEQFF
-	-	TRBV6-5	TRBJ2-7	TGTGCCAGCAGTAGGGACTCCGAGGGCTACGAGCAGTACTTC	CASSRDSEGYEQYF
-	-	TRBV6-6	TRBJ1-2	TGTGCCAGCCGGGCAGGAGCCCCCTATGGCTACACCTTC	CASRAGAPYGYTF
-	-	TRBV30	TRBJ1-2	TGTGCCTGGAAGCAGGCTCCCGGCGGGTTCTACACCTTC	CAWKQAPGGFYTF
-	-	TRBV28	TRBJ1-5	TGTGCCAGCAGTTTATCGGGGCGAAATCAGCCCCAGCATTTT	CASSLSGRNQPQHF
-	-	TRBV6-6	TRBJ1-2	TGTGCCGGTCTAGGGGGGCGCACCGGCTATGGCTACACCTTC	CAGLGGRTGYGYTF
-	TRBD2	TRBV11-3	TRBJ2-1	TGTGCCAGCAGGGAGTCTAGCGGGAGGGCCGGTGAGCAGTTCTTC	CASRESSGRAGEQFF
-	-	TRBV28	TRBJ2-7	TGTGCCAGCAGGCCGACCTCCCCCCTTCCAAACGAGCAGTACTTC	CASRPTSPLPNEQYF
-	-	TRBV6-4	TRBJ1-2	TGTGCCAGCAGTGACTCAAGGCTCCGCTACACCTTC	CASSDSRLRYTF
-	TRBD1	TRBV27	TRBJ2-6	TGTGCCAGCAGTTTATCTTGGACAGGCAACGGCGTCCTGACTTTC	CASSLSWTGNGVLTF
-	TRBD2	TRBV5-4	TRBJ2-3	TGTGCCAGCAGCCAAAGACTAGCCACAGATACGCAGTATTTT	CASSQRLATDTQYF
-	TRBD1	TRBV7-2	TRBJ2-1	TGTGCCAGCAGCACGGGACAGGGGAATGAGCAGTTCTTC	CASSTGQGNEQFF
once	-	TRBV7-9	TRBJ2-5	TGTGCCAGCAGCACACAAGGGGGGGAGACCCAGTACTTC	CASSTQGGETQYF
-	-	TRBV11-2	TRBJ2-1	TGTGCCAGTACCCTGCTCCGGAGCTCCTACAATGAGCAGTTCTTC	CASTLLRSSYNEQFF
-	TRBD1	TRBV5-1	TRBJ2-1	TGCGCCAGCTCTCGGACAGGGGGCACGTACAATGAGCAGTTCTTC	CASSRTGGTYNEQFF
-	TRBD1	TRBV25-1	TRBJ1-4	TGTGCCAGCAGTGCTTACCGGGACAGCTTAAAACTGTTTTTT	CASSAYRDSLKLFF
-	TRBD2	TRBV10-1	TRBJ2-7	TGCGCCAGCAGTGAGCGGCTAGCGGGCTACGAGCAGTACTTC	CASSERLAGYEQYF
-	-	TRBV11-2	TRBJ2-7	TGTGCCAGCAGTTCGTGGACCGGCGCCTACGAGCAGTACTTC	CASSSWTGAYEQYF
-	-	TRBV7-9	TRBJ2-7	TGTGCCAGCAGCTTACAGGGTCCATACGAGCAGTACTTC	CASSLQGPYEQYF
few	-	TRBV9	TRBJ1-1	TGTGCCAGCAGCGTAGGAGGAGGGAGGGTAAACACTGAAGCTTTCTTT	CASSVGGGRVNTEAFF
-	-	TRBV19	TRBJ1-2	TGTGCCAGTAGTCCTGGGGGTTTCGGGGACTATGGCTACACCTTC	CASSPGGFGDYGYTF
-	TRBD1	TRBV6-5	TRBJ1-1	TGTGCCAGCGGGAGAGGACAGGTCAACACTGAAGCTTTCTTT	CASGRGQVNTEAFF
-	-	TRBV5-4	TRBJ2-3	TGTGCCAGCAGCGTACAGAGTACAGATACGCAGTATTTT	CASSVQSTDTQYF
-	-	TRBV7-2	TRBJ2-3	TGTGCCAGCAGCCCCCAGAGGGGGACGCAGTATTTT	CASSPQRGTQYF
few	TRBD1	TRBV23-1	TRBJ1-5	TGCGCCAGCAGTCACGGGAACAGGGGCGCACCTCAGCCCCAGCATTTT	CASSHGNRGAPQPQHF
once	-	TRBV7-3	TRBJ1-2	TGTGCCAGCAGCTTAAAGGCAGGGACGAGCTATGGCTACACCTTC	CASSLKAGTSYGYTF
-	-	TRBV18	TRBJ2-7	TGTGCCAGCTCACCACCAGCGGGTACCTACGAGCAGTACTTC	CASSPPAGTYEQYF
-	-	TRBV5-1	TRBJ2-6	TGCGCCAGCAGCTTGGGTGGAGTTGGGACCCCTGGGGCCAACGTCCTGACTTTC	CASSLGGVGTPGANVLTF
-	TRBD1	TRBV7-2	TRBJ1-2	TGTGCCAGCAGCTTAGACGACAGGACAGGGTTCTATGGCTACACCTTC	CASSLDDRTGFYGYTF
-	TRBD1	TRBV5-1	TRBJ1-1	TGCGCCAGCAGCTTGGAGGGGGCCGAAGCTTTCTTT	CASSLEGAEAFF
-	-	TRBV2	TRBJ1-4	TGTGCCAGCAGTGAATCGGGACACCGAGAAAAACTGTTTTTT	CASSESGHREKLFF
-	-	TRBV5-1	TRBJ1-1	TGCGCCAGCAGATCAGTCGGGAACACTGAAGCTTTCTTT	CASRSVGNTEAFF
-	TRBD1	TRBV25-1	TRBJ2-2	TGTGCCAGCAGTGATCCGGGACAGTCGAACACCGGGGAGCTGTTTTTT	CASSDPGQSNTGELFF
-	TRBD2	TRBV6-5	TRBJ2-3	TGTGCCAGCAGCACCGGCGGGAGGGCCCCAGATACGCAGTATTTT	CASSTGGRAPDTQYF
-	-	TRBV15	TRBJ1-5	TGTGCCACCAGCAGAGGAGTCAGGCCCCAGCATTTT	CATSRGVRPQHF
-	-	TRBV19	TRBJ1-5	TGTGCCAGTACCCCCCCGGGCCTAAGGGGCAATCAGCCCCAGCATTTT	CASTPPGLRGNQPQHF
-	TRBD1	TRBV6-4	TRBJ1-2	TGTGCCAGCAGTGACACAGGGGGAACTAACTATGGCTACACCTTC	CASSDTGGTNYGYTF
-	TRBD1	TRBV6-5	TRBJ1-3	TGTGCCAGCAGTAGCGGGACAGTCTCTGGAAACACCATATATTTT	CASSSGTVSGNTIYF
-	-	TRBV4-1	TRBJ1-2	TGCGCCAGCAGCCACCAAGGGAGCTATGGCTACACCTTC	CASSHQGSYGYTF
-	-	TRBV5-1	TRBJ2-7	TGCGCCAGCAGCTTGTTGATCGGGGGTTCGTCCTACGAGCAGTACTTC	CASSLLIGGSSYEQYF
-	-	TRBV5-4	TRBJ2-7	TGTGCCAGCAGCCCCACCGGGGACCAAACTTACGAGCAGTACTTC	CASSPTGDQTYEQYF
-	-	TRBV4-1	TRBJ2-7	TGCGCCAGCAGCCAAGATGGTGCCAGCGTCGAGCAGTACTTC	CASSQDGASVEQYF
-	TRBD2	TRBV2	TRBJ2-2	TGTGCCAGCAGTGGGGCTAGCGGGAGAATCGGGGAGCTGTTTTTT	CASSGASGRIGELFF
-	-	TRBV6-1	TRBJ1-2	TGTGCCAGCAGCGGGCGTGCACCAGACTATGGCTACACCTTC	CASSGRAPDYGYTF
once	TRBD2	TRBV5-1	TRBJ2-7	TGCGCCAGCAGCCCGACTAGCGGGAGCCCCTACGAGCAGTACTTC	CASSPTSGSPYEQYF
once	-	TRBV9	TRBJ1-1	TGTGCCAGCAGCGTAGAGGGCCTCATGAACACTGAAGCTTTCTTT	CASSVEGLMNTEAFF
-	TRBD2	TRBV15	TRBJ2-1	TGTGCCACCAGCAGAGATATCAGCGGGAGGTCGCAGTTCTTC	CATSRDISGRSQFF
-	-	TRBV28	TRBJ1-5	TGTGCCAGTGGGGGGAGGGATAATCAGCCCCAGCATTTT	CASGGRDNQPQHF
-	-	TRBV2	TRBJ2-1	TGTGCCAGCAGTAGGGTCGGGCCTCCCAGGGACAATGAGCAGTTCTTC	CASSRVGPPRDNEQFF
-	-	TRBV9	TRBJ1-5	TGTGCCAGCAGCGCAACGGATAGCAATCAGCCCCAGCATTTT	CASSATDSNQPQHF